This T cell receptor (beta chain) was captured by sequencing in a study of vaccination effects on CD4 cells after COVID-19. Sequencing was preceded by expansion of antigen-specific CD4+ T cells with viral peptide pools in the ViraFEST assay. Having been cultured for about ten days, the cells underwent CD4+ T cell isolation. Two-dose vaccination with either BNT162b2 or mRNA-1273 was given to the participants. Some clones are missing from TCRdb's copy, which holds only in-frame ones; the method was immunoSEQ multiplex PCR. The data contain about 80,000 clones, under 85% of them singletons. This clone has a handful of counts. No antigen is known for it. The CDR3 is made up of 13 amino acids. V was pared by 3 bases and J by 6 bases, with 14 bases between. Per germline, CDR1 GTSNPN and CDR2 SVGIG (reference sequence).

V gene TRBV30 combines with J gene TRBJ1-1; D call uncertain. The sequencing here drew on CD4+ T cells from PBMCs cultured with HCoV-OC43 spike peptides, taken after COVID-19 vaccination. Described subset: HCoV-OC43 spike overlapping peptide pool stimulation. The source of this sequence is a human donor who received a COVID-19 vaccine. CDR3 DNA sequence: TGTGCCTGGAGCCCGGATAGAACAGCTGAAGCTTTCTTT. Residues: CAWSPDRTAEAFF.